Shown below are 12 T cell receptor beta chains from a single sample sequenced in a study of T cells after yellow fever vaccination. TCRdb analysed the 5' RACE reads with MiXCR anew, one entry per CDR3 protein. The sample holds about 350,000 distinct CDR3 sequences, 12% seen once. The source was CD4+ T cells sorted from PBMCs, collected 15 days after the yellow fever booster vaccination. These receptors all stem from a man between 18 and 35 years old who received the YFV17D yellow fever vaccine.

This clonotype was seen a few times. The rearrangement joins TRBV11-2 to TRBJ2-2; unclear D gene. Germline loops: CDR1 SGHAT, CDR2 FQNNGV. CDR3 length: 13 residues. Trimming left V 3 bases short and J 3 bases short, with 5 bases between. The CDR3 coding sequence is TGTGCCAGCAGCTTTCGATACACCGGGGAGCTGTTTTTT. Translated: CASSFRYTGELFF.

This clonotype showed up many times. This chain joins TRBV5-6 and TRBJ2-7; D remains unclear. The CDR3 is 11 amino acids. The germline CDR1 and CDR2 sequences are SGHDT and YYEEEE. V was clipped by 4 bases and J by 2 bases, with 4 bases between them. The CDR3 protein is CASSRTYEQYF. DNA of the CDR3: TGTGCCAGCAGCCGTACCTACGAGCAGTACTTC. Full variable domain (missing parts from reference TRBV5-6 and TRBJ2-7): DAGVTQSPTHLIKTRGQQVTLRCSPKSGHDTVSWYQQALGQGPQFIFQYYEEEERQRGNFPDRFSGHQFPNYSSELNVNALLLGDSALYLCASSRTYEQYFGPGTRLTVT.

Remarks on this clonotype: A much larger clone differs by one base, so this may be a read error. The V gene is TRBV4-2, the J gene TRBJ2-7; 7 nucleotides align to TRBD1. Germline values: CDR1 LGHNA, CDR2 YNFKEQ. V trimming: 0 bases; J trimming: 3 bases; junction bases outside the gene matches: 5. The CDR3 has 15 amino acids. CDR3 DNA sequence: TGTGCCAGCAGCCAAGACCGCCACAGGGGCTACGAGCAGTACTTC. Its translation: CASSQDRHRGYEQYF.

Here the CDR3 reads CASRPRGGPDTQYF. CDR3 coding DNA: TGTGCCAGCAGGCCCCGGGGGGGCCCGGATACGCAGTATTTT. The chain couples TRBV6-5 to TRBJ2-3; 8 bases align to TRBD2. V shed 6 bases and J 6 bases; nucleotides not matched to a gene: 8. CDR3 length: 14 amino acids. The germline V gene encodes CDR1 MNHEY and CDR2 SVGAGI.

This clonotype was seen more than once but under ten times. The chain carries TRBV7-2 and TRBJ2-3, with 7 bases lining up with TRBD1. The junction had 9 bases not matched to a gene; V was cut back by 5 bases and J by 1 base. The CDR3 totals 16 residues. CDR1 and CDR2 from the germline V gene are SGHTA and FQGNSA. The DNA for the CDR3 is TGTGCCAGCAGCCGGCAAGTAGGGGGCCGCACAGATACGCAGTATTTT. Protein sequence: CASSRQVGGRTDTQYF.

This clonotype was seen a handful of times. The chain links TRBV10-3 to TRBJ2-7, with 10 bases that match TRBD1. This CDR3 contains 15 residues. Germline V CDR1 and CDR2: ENHRY, SYGVKD. With 6 bases clipped from V and 4 bases from J, the junction kept 9 bases outside the gene matches. The CDR3, as DNA: TGTGCCATCAGACCCGGGACAGGGGCTCGGTACGAGCAGTACTTC. This encodes CAIRPGTGARYEQYF.

This clonotype was counted between two and nine times. This sequence joins TRBV7-6 and TRBJ2-3; D possibly uses TRBD1 or TRBD2 (7 bases each). The germline V gene encodes CDR1 SGHVS and CDR2 FNYEAQ. The CDR3 covers 16 residues. The ends were cut back, 5 bases at V and 1 base at J, with 16 bases in the middle. CDR3 bases: TGTGCCAGCAGCAAAGGGGGCGGGAGAGGCACAGATACGCAGTATTTT. Amino acids: CASSKGGGRGTDTQYF.

The chain joins TRBV7-9 to TRBJ2-7, with 10 bases identical to TRBD1. V shed 4 bases, J shed 6 bases, and the junction held 6 bases outside the gene matches. The CDR3 covers 14 residues. CDR1 and CDR2 from the germline V gene are SEHNR and FQNEAQ (reference sequence). The CDR3 spells CASSSRDRGSEQYV. The CDR3 nucleotides are TGTGCCAGCAGCTCCCGGGACAGGGGATCCGAGCAGTACGTC.

This rearrangement joins TRBV6-1 to TRBJ2-5; 8 nucleotides match TRBD2. J gave up 5 bases and V 4 bases, and 6 bases lay outside the gene matches. CDR3 length: 14 residues. In germline, CDR1 is MNHNS, CDR2 SASEGT. For the CDR3, the DNA is TGTGCCAGCAGTGTCGGGGGGGCACTGGAGACCCAGTACTTC. Protein product: CASSVGGALETQYF.

This clonotype was found a few times. The chain links TRBV15 to TRBJ1-1; D unclear. CDR1 LNHNV and CDR2 YYDKDF come from the germline V gene (reference sequence). CDR3 length: 13 amino acids. The V and J ends lost 1 base and 11 bases respectively, with 14 bases between them. The CDR3 is CATSRVREKRAFF. CDR3 nucleotides: TGTGCCACCAGCAGAGTCCGGGAGAAGAGGGCTTTCTTT.

The genes are TRBV5-1 and TRBJ2-7, with 8 bases lining up with TRBD1. CDR1 is SGHRS and CDR2 is YFSETQ in the germline V gene. The CDR3 runs 17 residues. J gave up 2 bases and V 0 bases, and 10 bases lay outside the gene matches. The CDR3 DNA is TGCGCCAGCAGCTTGGAACCCGACAGGGGCAATACCTACGAGCAGTACTTC. Translated: CASSLEPDRGNTYEQYF. The full variable domain, its missing parts supplied by reference TRBV5-1 and TRBJ2-7, is KAGVTQTPRYLIKTRGQQVTLSCSPISGHRSVSWYQQTPGQGLQFLFEYFSETQRNKGNFPGRFSGRQFSNSRSEMNVSTLELGDSALYLCASSLEPDRGNTYEQYFGPGTRLTVT.

V gene TRBV10-3 combines with J gene TRBJ2-3, with D possibly TRBD1 on 6 matching bases. The CDR3 is 13 amino acids. CDR1 ENHRY and CDR2 SYGVKD come from the germline V gene. The V gene lost 6 bases and the J gene lost 1 base, with 8 bases spanning the gap. The DNA for the CDR3 is TGTGCCATCAGCAGACAGGGCACAGATACGCAGTATTTT. This translates into CAISRQGTDTQYF.